The 15 T cell receptor beta chains below come from one sample, sequenced in a study of blood T cell repertoires in COVID-19. Sequenced by immunoSEQ multiplex PCR; TCRdb stores in-frame clones only, minus some. The sample includes 250,000 or so clones, around 84% of them seen just once. Material: peripheral blood. Receptors originate from a woman aged 40 to 50 who had recovered from COVID-19.

The chain couples TRBV7-9 to TRBJ2-7; D remains unclear. Trimming took off 5 bases at V and 2 bases at J, with 19 bases between the two ends. CDR1 SEHNR and CDR2 FQNEAQ come from the germline V gene (reference sequence). The CDR3 is made up of 16 amino acids. The CDR3 sequence: CASSPVGAVRTYEQYF. The CDR3 DNA follows: TGTGCCAGCAGCCCAGTCGGAGCAGTACGAACCTACGAGCAGTACTTC.

The chain recombines TRBV10-3 with TRBJ1-2; 8 bases agree with TRBD1. The junction had 7 bases not matched to a gene; V was cut back by 3 bases and J by 1 base. The CDR3 covers 16 residues. Germline V gene data show CDR1 as ENHRY and CDR2 as SYGVKD. The CDR3 sequence is CAISELEGQGNYGYTF. In DNA form, the CDR3 reads TGTGCCATCAGTGAATTGGAAGGACAGGGTAACTATGGCTACACCTTC.

J is TRBJ2-2 and V is TRBV19; the match to TRBD1 covers 10 bases. J was trimmed by 3 bases and V by 6 bases; bases with no gene match: 10. Germline CDR1 and CDR2: LNHDA and SQIVND (reference sequence). The CDR3 runs 17 residues. The CDR3 spells CASRTRQGAQDTGELFF. The CDR3 coding sequence is TGTGCCAGTAGGACGAGACAGGGGGCGCAGGACACCGGGGAGCTGTTTTTT.

The rearrangement links TRBV27 to TRBJ1-1, with 8 bases lining up with TRBD1. Germline V gene data show CDR1 as MNHEY and CDR2 as SMNVEV (reference sequence). V trimming: 7 bases; J trimming: 0 bases; junction bases outside the gene matches: 4. The CDR3 runs to 14 residues. The CDR3 DNA reads TGTGCCAGCAATCGACAGGGGTTGAACACTGAAGCTTTCTTT. Encoded protein: CASNRQGLNTEAFF.

This chain joins TRBV2 and TRBJ1-5, with D perhaps TRBD1 (6 bases). The germline V gene encodes CDR1 SNHLY and CDR2 FYNNEI. The V end lost 2 bases, the J end lost 3 bases, and 11 bases lay between the germline ends. There are 15 residues in the CDR3. Written as DNA, the CDR3 is TGTGCCAGCAGTGAACAGGGGTCTGCCAATCAGCCCCAGCATTTT. Translating gives CASSEQGSANQPQHF.

This clone was counted a few times. V usage is TRBV4-1 and J usage is TRBJ1-6; TRBD1 matches 7 bases. The germline CDR1 and CDR2 sequences are MGHRA and YSYEKL. The CDR3 runs to 15 residues. V trimming: 2 bases; J trimming: 4 bases; junction bases outside the gene matches: 2. The CDR3 protein is CASSQTGQYNSPLHF. The CDR3 DNA follows: TGCGCCAGCAGCCAAACGGGACAGTATAATTCACCCCTCCACTTT.

The chain recombines TRBV29-1 with TRBJ1-2, with D perhaps matching TRBD1 (6 bases). V was shortened by 4 bases and J by 4 bases, with 22 bases between the two germline ends. Germline loops: CDR1 SQVTM, CDR2 ANQGSEA. The CDR3 is 16 residues long. CDR3 sequence: CSVGWTARGPLYGYTF. CDR3 DNA sequence: TGCAGCGTTGGGTGGACAGCGAGGGGTCCCCTCTATGGCTACACCTTC.

The chain couples TRBV5-1 to TRBJ2-3, with a tentative D call TRBD1 (6 bases). Per germline, CDR1 SGHRS and CDR2 YFSETQ. V was shortened by 4 bases and J by 4 bases, with 16 bases between the two germline ends. The CDR3 loop spans 15 amino acids. The CDR3 protein is CASSMTGGGPDTQYF. The CDR3 region has the DNA TGCGCCAGCAGCATGACAGGAGGAGGTCCAGATACGCAGTATTTT. Filled out from reference TRBV5-1 and TRBJ2-3, the complete variable domain reads KAGVTQTPRYLIKTRGQQVTLSCSPISGHRSVSWYQQTPGQGLQFLFEYFSETQRNKGNFPGRFSGRQFSNSRSEMNVSTLELGDSALYLCASSMTGGGPDTQYFGPGTRLTVL.

V is TRBV13 and J is TRBJ2-5; D call uncertain. Germline V gene sequence: CDR1 PRHDT, CDR2 FYEKMQ (reference sequence). This CDR3 has 11 residues. V was pared by 5 bases and J by 3 bases, with 4 bases between. The CDR3 DNA follows: TGTGCCAGCAGCATTAAAGAGACCCAGTACTTC. It specifies CASSIKETQYF.

This chain joins TRBV9 and TRBJ1-1; no clear D gene. CDR1 SGDLS and CDR2 YYNGEE come from the germline V gene. Trimming removed 0 bases from V and 7 bases from J, with 16 bases in between. This CDR3 contains 15 residues. The CDR3 protein is CASSVDATWESEAFF. CDR3 nucleotides: TGTGCCAGCAGCGTAGACGCGACATGGGAGAGTGAAGCTTTCTTT.

Only a few counts were recorded for this clone. The CDR3 sequence is CASSLAGVNTGELFF. Written as DNA, the CDR3 is TGTGCCAGCAGCTTGGCAGGGGTGAACACCGGGGAGCTGTTTTTT. This chain connects TRBV7-9 to TRBJ2-2, with a weak D call TRBD1 (6 bases). CDR1 and CDR2 (germline): SEHNR, FQNEAQ (reference sequence). The CDR3 consists of 15 residues. V lost 3 bases and J lost 1, with 9 bases in between.

The chain employs TRBV14 and TRBJ2-3; tentative D call: TRBD2 (5 bases). Germline values: CDR1 SGHDN, CDR2 FVKESK. The CDR3 runs 14 residues. V was trimmed by 1 base and J by 2 bases, leaving 7 bases between them. The CDR3 loop is CASSQGRPTDTQYF. The CDR3 nucleotides read TGTGCCAGCAGCCAAGGGAGGCCCACAGATACGCAGTATTTT.

The chain is built from TRBV4-1 and TRBJ1-4, with 10 positions matching TRBD1. This CDR3 contains 17 residues. Germline V gene sequence: CDR1 MGHRA, CDR2 YSYEKL. J gave up 7 bases and V 4 bases, and 12 bases lay outside the gene matches. The CDR3 DNA is TGCGCCAGCAGCCGGGACGGACAGGGGGAGGAGGGTGAAAAACTGTTTTTT. Translated, it gives CASSRDGQGEEGEKLFF.

This clone was observed a single time. The chain uses TRBV5-6 and TRBJ1-5; tentatively, D is TRBD1 (6 bases). The CDR3 spans 17 residues. Germline values: CDR1 SGHDT, CDR2 YYEEEE. V gave up 2 bases and J gave up 1 base, with 16 bases separating them. DNA for the CDR3: TGTGCCAGCAGCTTTACAACCGGGACATTGAGCAATCAGCCCCAGCATTTT. It encodes CASSFTTGTLSNQPQHF.

This chain joins TRBV13 and TRBJ2-5, with D perhaps matching TRBD2 (6 bases). CDR3 length equals 15 residues. V dropped 5 bases and J dropped 5 bases, with 18 bases sitting between them. CDR1 is PRHDT and CDR2 is FYEKMQ in the germline V gene (reference sequence). CDR3 residues: CASSRGTPGVETQYF. CDR3 DNA: TGTGCCAGCAGCCGCGGGACGCCTGGGGTTGAGACCCAGTACTTC.